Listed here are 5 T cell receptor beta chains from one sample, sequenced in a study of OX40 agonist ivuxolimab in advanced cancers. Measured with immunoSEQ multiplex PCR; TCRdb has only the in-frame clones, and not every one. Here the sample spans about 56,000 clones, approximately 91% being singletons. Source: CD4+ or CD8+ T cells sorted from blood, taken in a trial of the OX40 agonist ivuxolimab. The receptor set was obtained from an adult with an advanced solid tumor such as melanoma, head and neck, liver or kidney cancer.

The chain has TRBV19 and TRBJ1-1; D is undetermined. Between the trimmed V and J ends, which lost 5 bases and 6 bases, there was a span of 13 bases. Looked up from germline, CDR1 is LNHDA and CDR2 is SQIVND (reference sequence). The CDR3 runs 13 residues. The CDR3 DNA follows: TGTGCCAGTAGTTTCCTGGGAGTTTCTGAAGCTTTCTTT. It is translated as CASSFLGVSEAFF.

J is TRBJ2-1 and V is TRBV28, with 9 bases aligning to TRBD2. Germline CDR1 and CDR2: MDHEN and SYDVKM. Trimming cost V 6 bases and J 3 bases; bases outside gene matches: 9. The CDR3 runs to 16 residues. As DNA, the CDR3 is TGTGCCAGCAGGTATAGCGGGAGAGGAGTCTACAATGAGCAGTTCTTC. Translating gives CASRYSGRGVYNEQFF.

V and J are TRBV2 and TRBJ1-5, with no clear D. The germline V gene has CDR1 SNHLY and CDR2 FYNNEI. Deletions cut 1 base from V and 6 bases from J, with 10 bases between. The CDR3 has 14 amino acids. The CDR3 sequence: CASSEGGATQPQHF. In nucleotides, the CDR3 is TGTGCCAGCAGTGAAGGGGGAGCCACTCAGCCCCAGCATTTT.

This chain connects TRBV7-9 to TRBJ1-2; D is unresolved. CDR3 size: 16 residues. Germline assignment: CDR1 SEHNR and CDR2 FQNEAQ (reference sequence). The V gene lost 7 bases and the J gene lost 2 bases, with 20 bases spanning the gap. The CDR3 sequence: CASTHGPHPTNYGYTF. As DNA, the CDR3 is TGTGCCAGCACCCATGGGCCGCACCCAACCAACTATGGCTACACCTTC.

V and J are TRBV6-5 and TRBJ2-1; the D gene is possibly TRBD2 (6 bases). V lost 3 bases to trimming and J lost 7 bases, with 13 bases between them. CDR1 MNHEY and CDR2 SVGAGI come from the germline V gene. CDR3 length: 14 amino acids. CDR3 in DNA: TGTGCCAGCAGTTATACCCCGACTAGAAATGAGCAGTTCTTC. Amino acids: CASSYTPTRNEQFF.